The T cell receptor beta chain described here comes from a study of CD8 T cells in ankylosing spondylitis. Study-wide findings and caveats: Ankylosing spondylitis blood appeared to be characterized by a TCR beta motif of several highly homologous variants.

TCRdb reprocessed the 5' RACE reads via MiXCR and lists one record per CDR3 protein. This sample has about 800,000 distinct CDR3 sequences, with about 12% found just once. Germline loops: CDR1 DFQATT, CDR2 SNEGSKA (reference sequence). CDR3 length: 14 residues. Germline trimming cut 6 bases from V and 4 bases from J; bases unmatched to any gene: 8. This clonotype was detected ten times or more. The antigen remains undetermined. V is TRBV20-1 and J is TRBJ2-1, with 8 bases that match TRBD2. The sample consisted of blood, either unsorted or a sorted T cell fraction (not recorded which). The TCR was taken from a male donor with ankylosing spondylitis. CDR3 amino acids: CSAGREAQYNEQFF. CDR3 in DNA: TGCAGTGCCGGGCGGGAGGCCCAGTACAATGAGCAGTTCTTC.